This note documents a single TCR beta chain sequence. No cell sorting was done before RNA was extracted from the tissue. This non-tumor lung sample came from over 3 cm beyond the tumor edge. Three rounds of nested PCR, following a modified ARM-PCR protocol, produced the TCRbeta library. TCRdb reprocessed the multiplex PCR reads via MiXCR and lists one record per CDR3 protein. Of 94,000 or so distinct CDR3 sequences in the sample, roughly three quarters were seen once. This sample was included in a study of tumor and adjacent non-tumor tissue in lung cancer. Trimming removed 8 bases at V and 6 bases at J, with 17 bases between. This CDR3 contains 14 residues. From germline, CDR1 is MDHEN and CDR2 SYDVKM.

The specimen was distant non-tumor lung tissue. The gene calls are TRBV28 and TRBJ2-1; a weak D match, TRBD1 (5 bases). The receptor was derived from a woman aged 45 to 65 with non-small cell lung cancer. CDR3 sequence (DNA): TGTGCCAGCGTCGACAAGGGGCATCGCAATGAGCAGTTCTTC. Translated: CASVDKGHRNEQFF.